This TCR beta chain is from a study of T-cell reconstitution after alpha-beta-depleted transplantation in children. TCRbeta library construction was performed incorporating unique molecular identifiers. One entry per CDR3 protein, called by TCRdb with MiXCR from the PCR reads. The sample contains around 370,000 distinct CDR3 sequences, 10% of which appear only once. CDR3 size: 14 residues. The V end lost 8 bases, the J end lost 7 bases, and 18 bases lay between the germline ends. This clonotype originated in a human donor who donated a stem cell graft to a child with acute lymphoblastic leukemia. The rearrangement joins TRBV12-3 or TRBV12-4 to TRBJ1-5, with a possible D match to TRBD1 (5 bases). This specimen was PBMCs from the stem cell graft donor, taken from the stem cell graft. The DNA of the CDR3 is TGTGCCAGCTCCGGAGGGGTCCCACCCCAGCCCCAGCATTTT. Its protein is CASSGGVPPQPQHF.